This record concerns one TCR beta chain sequence. The identical CDR3 is also encoded by other nucleotide sequences in the sample. This sample is part of a study of shared clonotypes between healthy human individuals. Produced via immunoSEQ multiplex PCR; TCRdb's table is partial and in-frame only. The table lists millions of clones, approximately 90% of them singletons. Germline V CDR1 and CDR2: ENHRY, SYGVKD. This CDR3 contains 13 residues. Between the trimmed V and J ends, which lost 3 bases and 2 bases, there was a span of 8 bases. The V and J genes are TRBV10-3 and TRBJ2-7; D uncertain. The sequenced sample was naive CD4+ T cells sorted from blood. Noted subset: CD45RA+ positively selected. The sequence came from a man between 18 and 35 years old in good health. CDR3 DNA: TGTGCCATCAGTGACGGCAGTCCCTACGAGCAGTACTTC. Its protein is CAISDGSPYEQYF.